This TCR beta chain was sequenced in a study of blood T cell repertoires in COVID-19. Study-level information: COVID-19 samples from acute and convalescent phases originated in the United States, Italy and Spain.

The authors' processing: Amplification with reference gene primers provided the estimates of nucleated cell counts. Data came from immunoSEQ multiplex PCR; TCRdb stores just in-frame clones and leaves some out. V and J calls and clone size are as listed in that table; D and trimming were resolved from the DNA. The sample lists approximately 390,000 clones; 90% were seen once. Deletions cut 0 bases from V and 6 bases from J, with 12 bases between. The germline V gene encodes CDR1 SGHAT and CDR2 FQNNGV. This CDR3 is 14 amino acids long. The sequenced sample was peripheral blood. This clonotype was sampled from a man aged 18 to 35 with active or convalescent COVID-19. This chain links TRBV11-2 with TRBJ2-7; a weak D match, TRBD2 (7 bases). In nucleotides, the CDR3 is TGTGCCAGCAGCTTAGATTCGGGGGGCTCCGAGCAGTACTTC. Protein product: CASSLDSGGSEQYF. The full variable domain, rest sourced from reference TRBV11-2 and TRBJ2-7, is EAGVAQSPRYKIIEKRQSVAFWCNPISGHATLYWYQQILGQGPKLLIQFQNNGVVDDSQLPKDRFSAERLKGVDSTLKIQPAKLEDSAVYLCASSLDSGGSEQYFGPGTRLTVT.